Listed below are T cell receptor beta chains from one sample, sequenced in a study of T-cell reconstitution after alpha-beta-depleted transplantation in children. A single record per CDR3 protein comes from TCRdb applying MiXCR to the PCR reads. The repertoire holds some 200,000 distinct CDR3 sequences, approximately 9.5% seen once, with about 6.2% in the top ten. This sample comprised PBMCs from the stem cell graft donor, obtained from the stem cell graft. Receptors originate from a human donor who donated a stem cell graft to a child with acute lymphoblastic leukemia. Both conserved end residues are part of each CDR3. Fields, in order: clone size, V gene, D gene, J gene, CDR3 protein, CDR3 DNA. A D gene is named only where the DNA matches it firmly. The size field is filled for only some rows; it gives once, few, many or a size class.

many	TRBV12-3/TRBV12-4	-	TRBJ1-1	CASSSGGGWGEAFF	TGTGCCAGCAGTTCCGGGGGAGGGTGGGGGGAAGCTTTCTTT
few	TRBV7-2	TRBD2	TRBJ2-7	CASSLAPSQGGAYEQYF	TGTGCCAGCAGCTTAGCGCCTAGTCAGGGAGGGGCCTACGAGCAGTACTTC
-	TRBV6-5	-	TRBJ1-1	CASRPTVAPTEAFF	TGTGCCAGCAGGCCAACTGTTGCTCCCACTGAAGCTTTCTTT
many	TRBV20-1	-	TRBJ2-5	CSARDGSGYAETQYF	TGCAGTGCTAGAGATGGGTCGGGGTACGCAGAGACCCAGTACTTC
-	TRBV5-1	-	TRBJ1-2	CASSRTDYYGYTF	TGCGCCAGCAGCAGGACAGACTATTATGGCTACACCTTC
few	TRBV11-3	-	TRBJ1-6	CASSLGGANSPLHF	TGTGCCAGCAGCTTAGGGGGGGCCAATTCACCCCTCCACTTT
many	TRBV12-3/TRBV12-4	TRBD1	TRBJ2-2	CASSRGGYTGELFF	TGTGCCAGCAGTCGAGGGGGCTACACCGGGGAGCTGTTTTTT
-	TRBV30	-	TRBJ1-1	CAWSAGVNTEAFF	TGTGCCTGGAGTGCCGGGGTGAACACTGAAGCTTTCTTT
few	TRBV20-1	-	TRBJ1-5	CSARDGNQPQHF	TGCAGTGCTAGAGACGGGAATCAGCCCCAGCATTTT
-	TRBV2	-	TRBJ1-5	CASRRVSNQPQHF	TGTGCCAGCCGAAGGGTTAGCAATCAGCCCCAGCATTTT
few	TRBV5-1	-	TRBJ2-7	CASSPDGSFYEQYF	TGCGCCAGCAGCCCCGACGGCAGTTTCTACGAGCAGTACTTC
few	TRBV2	-	TRBJ1-5	CASSGVVVGQPQHF	TGTGCCAGCAGTGGTGTGGTGGTGGGTCAGCCCCAGCATTTT
many	TRBV27	-	TRBJ2-2	CASSEGAGELFF	TGTGCCAGCAGTGAGGGGGCCGGGGAGCTGTTTTTT
few	TRBV7-2	-	TRBJ2-2	CASSLQGASNTGELFF	TGTGCCAGCAGCCTACAAGGGGCCTCGAACACCGGGGAGCTGTTTTTT
-	TRBV5-6	-	TRBJ1-1	CASSSGRGGTEAFF	TGTGCCAGCAGCTCAGGACGAGGGGGGACTGAAGCTTTCTTT
few	TRBV27	-	TRBJ2-1	CASRKVYFFYNEQFF	TGTGCCAGCAGGAAAGTATATTTCTTTTACAATGAGCAGTTCTTC
many	TRBV19	-	TRBJ2-7	CASSIQGYEQYF	TGTGCCAGTAGTATACAGGGATACGAGCAGTACTTC
-	TRBV7-9	-	TRBJ2-2	CASSERNKGRAGELFF	TGTGCCAGCAGCGAACGGAACAAGGGAAGGGCCGGGGAGCTGTTTTTT
-	TRBV4-1	-	TRBJ1-1	CASSQVVESTEAFF	TGCGCCAGCAGCCAAGTTGTCGAGAGCACTGAAGCTTTCTTT
many	TRBV6-5	-	TRBJ2-2	CASSYKGHWRANTGELFF	TGTGCCAGCAGTTACAAGGGTCATTGGCGCGCGAACACCGGGGAGCTGTTTTTT
many	TRBV12-3/TRBV12-4	-	TRBJ2-5	CASSDDLGGETQYF	TGTGCCAGCAGTGATGACCTCGGCGGAGAGACCCAGTACTTC
few	TRBV5-1	TRBD1	TRBJ1-1	CASSPGQGMNTEAFF	TGCGCCAGCAGCCCGGGACAGGGGATGAACACTGAAGCTTTCTTT
many	TRBV4-2	-	TRBJ1-1	CASSQVLWGRGEAFF	TGTGCCAGCAGCCAAGTTCTATGGGGCCGAGGTGAAGCTTTCTTT
few	TRBV3-1	-	TRBJ1-2	CASSQGIGTRYGYTF	TGTGCCAGCAGCCAAGGAATCGGGACACGGTATGGCTACACCTTC
-	TRBV7-2	TRBD2	TRBJ2-5	CASSLQRGGRETQYF	TGTGCCAGCAGCTTACAGCGGGGGGGCCGGGAGACCCAGTACTTC
few	TRBV12-3/TRBV12-4	-	TRBJ1-4	CASSSRDGEKLFF	TGTGCCAGCAGTAGCCGGGACGGGGAAAAACTGTTTTTT
few	TRBV15	TRBD1	TRBJ1-5	CATSSAGGGTGNDQPQHF	TGTGCCACCAGCAGTGCCGGAGGTGGGACAGGGAATGATCAGCCCCAGCATTTT
-	TRBV19	TRBD2	TRBJ2-5	CASKGLAGQETQYF	TGTGCCAGTAAGGGACTAGCGGGGCAAGAGACCCAGTACTTC
few	TRBV15	-	TRBJ2-7	CATSREKEYEQYF	TGTGCCACCAGCAGAGAGAAGGAGTACGAGCAGTACTTC
few	TRBV18	-	TRBJ2-5	CASSPLGTGSLQETQYF	TGTGCCAGCTCACCGCTAGGTACAGGGAGCCTACAAGAGACCCAGTACTTC
-	TRBV9	TRBD2	TRBJ2-2	CASSAGGGSLTGELFF	TGTGCCAGCAGCGCCGGGGGGGGCTCTCTCACCGGGGAGCTGTTTTTT
-	TRBV7-9	-	TRBJ2-5	CASSLGRRASQETQYF	TGTGCCAGCAGCTTAGGTCGTCGGGCGTCCCAAGAGACCCAGTACTTC
few	TRBV27	TRBD2	TRBJ2-4	CASSSWSSGGHLAKNIQYF	TGTGCCAGCAGTTCCTGGAGTAGCGGGGGCCACCTAGCCAAAAACATTCAGTACTTC